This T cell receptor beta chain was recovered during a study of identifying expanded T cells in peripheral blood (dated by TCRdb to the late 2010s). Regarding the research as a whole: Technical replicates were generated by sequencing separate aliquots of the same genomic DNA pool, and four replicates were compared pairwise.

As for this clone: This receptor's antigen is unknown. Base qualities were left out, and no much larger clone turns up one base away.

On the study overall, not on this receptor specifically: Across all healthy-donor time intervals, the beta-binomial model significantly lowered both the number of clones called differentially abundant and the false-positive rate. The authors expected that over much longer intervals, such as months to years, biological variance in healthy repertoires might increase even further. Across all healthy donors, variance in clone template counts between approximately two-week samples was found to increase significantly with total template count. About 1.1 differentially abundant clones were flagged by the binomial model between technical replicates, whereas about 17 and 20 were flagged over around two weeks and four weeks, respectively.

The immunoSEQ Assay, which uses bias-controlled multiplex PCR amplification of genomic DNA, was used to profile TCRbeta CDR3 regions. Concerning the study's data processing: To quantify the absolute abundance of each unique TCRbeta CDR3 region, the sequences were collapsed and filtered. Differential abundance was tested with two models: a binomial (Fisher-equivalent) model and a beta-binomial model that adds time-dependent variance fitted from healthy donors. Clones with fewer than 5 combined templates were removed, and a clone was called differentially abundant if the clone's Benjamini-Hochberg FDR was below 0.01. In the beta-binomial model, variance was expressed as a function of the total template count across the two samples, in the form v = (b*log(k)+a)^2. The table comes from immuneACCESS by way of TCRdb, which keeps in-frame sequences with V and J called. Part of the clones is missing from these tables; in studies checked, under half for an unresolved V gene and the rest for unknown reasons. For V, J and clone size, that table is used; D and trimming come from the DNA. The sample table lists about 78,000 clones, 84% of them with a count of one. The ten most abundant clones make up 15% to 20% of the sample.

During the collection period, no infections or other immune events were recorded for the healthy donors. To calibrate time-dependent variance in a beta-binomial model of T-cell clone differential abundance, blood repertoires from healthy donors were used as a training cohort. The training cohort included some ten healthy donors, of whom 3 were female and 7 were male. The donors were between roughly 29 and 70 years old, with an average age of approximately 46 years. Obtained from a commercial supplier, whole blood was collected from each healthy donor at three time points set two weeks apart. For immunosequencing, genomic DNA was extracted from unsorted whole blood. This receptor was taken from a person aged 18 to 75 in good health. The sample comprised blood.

Here is the DNA: TGTGCCAGCAACTATGGGGGGGGCTCCTACGAGCAGTACTTC. It translates as CASNYGGGSYEQYF. The rearrangement joined TRBV7-2 to TRBJ2-7, with 7 central nucleotides matching TRBD2. CDR1 and CDR2 were assigned from the germline V gene as SGHTA and FQGNSA. The CDR3 holds 14 amino acids from the cysteine to the phenylalanine. Only the CDR3 DNA is retained, 42 bases long and in frame from the first base. Ends trimmed: V by 7 bases, J by 0 bases; bases unmatched to a gene: 6. The entire variable domain, with the stretches around the CDR3 drawn from the reference TRBV7-2 and TRBJ2-7 proteins, is GAGVSQSPSNKVTEKGKDVELRCDPISGHTALYWYRQSLGQGLEFLIYFQGNSAPDKSGLPSDRFSAERTGGSVSTLTIQRTQQEDSAVYLCASNYGGGSYEQYFGPGTRLTVT.